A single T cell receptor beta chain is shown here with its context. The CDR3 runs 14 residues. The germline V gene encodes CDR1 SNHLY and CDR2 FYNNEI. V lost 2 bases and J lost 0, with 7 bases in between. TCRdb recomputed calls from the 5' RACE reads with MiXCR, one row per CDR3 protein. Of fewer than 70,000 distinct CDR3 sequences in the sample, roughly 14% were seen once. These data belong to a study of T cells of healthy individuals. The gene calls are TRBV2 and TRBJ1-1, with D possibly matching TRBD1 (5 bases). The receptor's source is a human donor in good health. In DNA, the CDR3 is TGTGCCAGCAGTGAACAGGGATTGAACACTGAAGCTTTCTTT. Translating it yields CASSEQGLNTEAFF.